A single sample is the source of the 24 T cell receptor beta chains below, sequenced in a study of blood T cells in healthy people across ages. Through a sample-barcoded 5' primer and a J-beta primer mix, a second PCR was run for roughly 6 to 11 cycles. TCRdb processed the 5' RACE reads anew with MiXCR; each CDR3 protein has one entry. This table holds approximately 810,000 distinct CDR3 sequences, around 30% found once. Material for sequencing was blood. These receptors were collected from a woman of 80 years or more in good health.

This clonotype came up many times. The V gene is TRBV10-3, the J gene TRBJ1-5; D uncertain. The V and J ends lost 11 bases and 4 bases respectively, with 15 bases between them. The CDR3 totals 13 residues. Germline loops: CDR1 ENHRY, CDR2 SYGVKD. The CDR3 here is CAVKDPGNQPQHF. In DNA form, the CDR3 reads TGTGCCGTCAAGGATCCGGGGAATCAGCCCCAGCATTTT.

This clonotype was observed at least ten times. This chain links TRBV10-3 with TRBJ1-2; 7 bases are a match to TRBD1. The CDR3 runs 13 residues. V trimming: 3 bases; J trimming: 8 bases; junction bases outside the gene matches: 6. Germline V lookup: CDR1 ENHRY, CDR2 SYGVKD. The chain's CDR3 is CAISEDRVEGYTF. CDR3 DNA sequence: TGTGCCATCAGTGAAGACAGGGTGGAAGGCTACACCTTC.

In its sample, this clonotype was seen many times. The chain recombines TRBV7-9 with TRBJ1-4; D is undetermined. V was clipped by 3 bases and J by 7 bases, with 9 bases between them. This CDR3 is built from 13 residues. Per the germline V gene, CDR1 is SEHNR and CDR2 is FQNEAQ (reference sequence). This CDR3 reads CASSLGSSEKLFF. The CDR3 DNA reads TGTGCCAGCAGCTTGGGCAGTTCTGAAAAACTGTTTTTT. Variable domain in full (rest from reference TRBV7-9 and TRBJ1-4): DTGVSQNPRHKITKRGQNVTFRCDPISEHNRLYWYRQTLGQGPEFLTYFQNEAQLEKSRLLSDRFSAERPKGSFSTLEIQRTEQGDSAMYLCASSLGSSEKLFFGSGTQLSVL.

The chain uses TRBV5-8 and TRBJ1-2, with D unclear. V lost 4 bases and J 8 bases, leaving 24 bases between the germline ends. This CDR3 has 16 amino acids. Germline CDR1 SGHTS, CDR2 YDEGEE. The CDR3 sequence: CASSLQSATFPGGYTF. CDR3 coding DNA: TGTGCCAGCAGCCTACAATCCGCTACCTTTCCGGGAGGCTACACCTTC.

This clonotype occurred a few times. The chain recombines TRBV7-9 with TRBJ2-7; D is uncertain. Germline CDR1 is SEHNR and CDR2 is FQNEAQ (reference sequence). The CDR3 covers 13 residues. V lost 5 bases and J 7 bases, leaving 15 bases between the germline ends. This CDR3 reads CASSVLVGNEQYF. Here the CDR3 DNA reads TGTGCCAGCAGCGTACTCGTGGGCAATGAGCAGTACTTC.

The J gene is TRBJ2-5, the V gene TRBV18; D uncertain. The end of the DNA aligns better with TRBJ2-7, so the J call may be wrong. This CDR3 is 13 amino acids long. From germline, CDR1 is KGHSH and CDR2 LQKENI. The CDR3 bases are TGTGCCAGCTCACCAGGTACACGGTACGAGCAGTACTTC. It encodes CASSPGTRYEQYF.

A word on this clonotype: This may stem from a read error, because a much larger clone lies one nucleotide away. The gene calls are TRBV4-3 and TRBJ1-2, with TRBD1 as a possible D gene (5 bases). The length of the CDR3 is 15 residues. Looked up from germline, CDR1 is LGHNA and CDR2 is YSLEER. For the CDR3, the DNA is TGCGCCAGCAACCAAGATCTCCTCCCAGGGTGGGGCTACACCTTC. It translates to CASNQDLLPGWGYTF.

This clonotype showed up just a few times. The chain joins TRBV3-1 to TRBJ2-1; D perhaps matches TRBD1 (5 bases). There are 14 residues in the CDR3. V was cut by 3 bases and J by 4 bases, with 10 bases left in between. Per the germline V gene, CDR1 is LGHDT and CDR2 is YNNKEL (reference sequence). The CDR3 sequence: CASSQRHRYNEQFF. The CDR3 DNA reads as TGTGCCAGCAGCCAGAGACACAGGTACAATGAGCAGTTCTTC.

On this clonotype itself: The junction does not match germline at one end; this may be a read error. The chain has TRBV11-3 and TRBJ2-3; either TRBD1 or TRBD2 may supply D (5 bases each). Germline V gene sequence: CDR1 SGHNT, CDR2 YENEEA. The CDR3 contains 14 residues. CDR3 protein: CASSKPGTTDTRYF. In DNA, the CDR3 is TGTGCCAGCAGCAAACCTGGGACCACAGATACGCGGTATTTT.

This clonotype was picked up one time. V gene TRBV18 combines with J gene TRBJ2-7; 8 bases map to TRBD2. The V gene end was trimmed by 9 bases and the J gene end by 6 bases; junction bases not matched to a gene: 19. The CDR3 spans 16 residues. CDR1 KGHSH and CDR2 LQKENI come from the germline V gene. Here the CDR3 reads CARSPPGGLGNFEQYF. For the CDR3, the DNA is TGTGCCAGGAGCCCACCGGGAGGGTTAGGGAACTTCGAGCAGTACTTC.

The sample holds one count of this clonotype. The rearrangement joins TRBV7-8 to TRBJ1-1; D not certain. V lost 5 bases, J lost 4 bases, and 14 bases lay in between. Per germline, CDR1 SGHVS and CDR2 FQNEAQ. The CDR3 consists of 14 residues. CDR3 loop: CASSPNSLGTEAFF. Written as DNA, the CDR3 is TGTGCCAGCAGCCCTAACAGTCTAGGCACTGAAGCTTTCTTT.

The J gene is TRBJ2-1, the V gene TRBV7-2; D may be TRBD1 or TRBD2 (5 bases each). The CDR3 has 15 residues. Germline V gene sequence: CDR1 SGHTA, CDR2 FQGNSA. The V end lost 2 bases, the J end lost 5 bases, and 13 bases lay between the germline ends. For the CDR3, the DNA is TGTGCCAGCAGCTTATGGGGGAAGGGTGACAATGAGCAGTTCTTC. It encodes CASSLWGKGDNEQFF.

About this clonotype: A much larger clone sits a single nucleotide away, making a read error possible. The chain is built from TRBV12-3 or TRBV12-4 and TRBJ2-1, with D possibly matching TRBD2 (6 bases). Trimming pared 7 bases from V and 3 bases from J, leaving 16 bases between. The CDR3 sequence is 15 residues long. CDR3 residues: CASKASASFYNEQFF. CDR3 sequence (DNA): TGTGCCAGCAAGGCTAGCGCCAGCTTCTACAATGAGCAGTTCTTC.

The sample holds many counts of this clonotype. V is TRBV29-1 and J is TRBJ2-5, with D maybe TRBD1 (6 bases). Germline V lookup: CDR1 SQVTM, CDR2 ANQGSEA. The CDR3 contains 13 residues. V lost 7 bases and J 4 bases, leaving 16 bases between the germline ends. The CDR3 is CSAQKGTLETQYF. The CDR3 bases are TGCAGCGCCCAAAAGGGGACACTAGAGACCCAGTACTTC.

The chain links TRBV28 to TRBJ1-1, with D unresolved. The CDR3 consists of 12 residues. Germline CDR1 MDHEN, CDR2 SYDVKM. Trimming removed 7 bases from V and 0 bases from J, with 6 bases in between. CDR3 DNA sequence: TGTGCCAGCAACACGGTGAACACTGAAGCTTTCTTT. Its translation: CASNTVNTEAFF.

About this clonotype itself: This sequence may be a read error, since a much larger clone differs from it by one base. The genes are TRBV5-1 and TRBJ2-1, with TRBD2 identical over 10 bases. Germline CDR1 reads SGHRS; CDR2 reads YFSETQ. The CDR3 is made up of 15 amino acids. The CDR3 bases are TGCGTCAGCAGCTCAATAGCGGGGGGAAACAATGAGCAGTTCTTC. As protein: CVSSSIAGGNNEQFF.

At least ten counts were recorded for this clonotype. The J gene is TRBJ2-1, the V gene TRBV12-3 or TRBV12-4; no reliable D call. The length of the CDR3 is 14 residues. Trimming shortened V by 6 bases and J by 8 bases, and 17 bases separated the two germline ends. The CDR3 bases are TGTGCCAGCAGGTCCACAGAAGGTTGGCATGAGCAGTTCTTC. Encoded protein: CASRSTEGWHEQFF.

This clonotype was recorded many times. The chain uses TRBV12-3 or TRBV12-4 and TRBJ1-1; D gene ambiguous. The CDR3 consists of 14 residues. Trimming removed 5 bases from V and 4 bases from J, with 14 bases in between. The DNA for the CDR3 is TGTGCCAGCAGTCACTCGAATAGCGGCACTGAAGCTTTCTTT. Amino acid sequence: CASSHSNSGTEAFF.

The table lists this clonotype with many counts. This sequence joins TRBV27 and TRBJ2-7, with 7 bases matching TRBD1. Germline-derived CDR1 and CDR2 are MNHEY and SMNVEV (reference sequence). The CDR3 loop spans 15 amino acids. The ends lost 2 bases at V and 3 bases at J; junction bases unmatched: 7. Here the CDR3 reads CASSLGWDSIYEQYF. The CDR3 DNA reads TGTGCCAGCAGTTTAGGGTGGGACAGCATCTACGAGCAGTACTTC.

This chain joins TRBV7-2 and TRBJ1-2; maybe TRBD1 (5 bases). The germline V and J ends were trimmed by 3 bases and 5 bases, with 10 bases remaining between them. The CDR3 sequence is 13 residues long. Germline CDR1 reads SGHTA; CDR2 reads FQGNSA. Written as DNA, the CDR3 is TGTGCCAGCAGCTTTCAGGGTCCATATGGCTACACCTTC. Protein sequence: CASSFQGPYGYTF.

In its sample, this clonotype was seen a few times. V is TRBV20-1 and J is TRBJ1-4; tentative D call: TRBD1 (5 bases). Germline V gene data show CDR1 as DFQATT and CDR2 as SNEGSKA (reference sequence). The V end lost 1 base, the J end lost 8 bases, and 14 bases lay between the germline ends. The CDR3 consists of 14 residues. Here the CDR3 DNA reads TGCAGTGCTAGAGGCCGGCAGGGAGGGGAAAAACTGTTTTTT. It codes for CSARGRQGGEKLFF.

Ten or more counts support this clonotype. The chain combines TRBV4-3 with TRBJ1-2; TRBD1 matches 8 bases. The CDR3 runs 15 residues. Germline trimming cut 3 bases from V and 4 bases from J; bases unmatched to any gene: 7. Per the germline V gene, CDR1 is LGHNA and CDR2 is YSLEER. CDR3 region: CASSHNQGAGYGYTF. The DNA of the CDR3 is TGCGCCAGCAGCCATAACCAGGGGGCGGGCTATGGCTACACCTTC.

On this clonotype itself: A much larger clone is a single base away; this may be a read error. The CDR3 loop is CASYQGSGANALTF. CDR3 sequence (DNA): TGCGCCAGCTACCAGGGGTCTGGGGCCAACGCCCTGACTTTC. The chain links TRBV5-1 to TRBJ2-6, with D possibly being TRBD1 (6 bases). CDR1 and CDR2 (germline): SGHRS, YFSETQ. The CDR3 loop spans 14 amino acids.

This clonotype appeared a few times. A much more abundant neighbour one base away suggests this may be a read error. V and J are TRBV12-3 or TRBV12-4 and TRBJ1-2, with unresolved D. This CDR3 has 13 amino acids. The CDR3 protein is CVSSLGFSYGYTF. CDR3 in DNA: TGTGTCAGCAGTTTAGGTTTCTCCTATGGCTACACCTTC.